This T cell receptor beta chain comes out of a study of shared clonotypes between healthy human individuals. Study-wide context: CD4 naive and CD4 memory each took three plates per donor, while CD8 naive took two and CD8 memory one.

As to this clone: Antigen: not known.

Overall study findings and caveats: Around 5.4% of naive CD4 clonotypes were common to a handful of donors.

A deep-level run was used for the assay. Source study methods: Junction-only sequences produced by ImmunoSEQ had no quality scores, so filtering differed. Only in-frame clones appear in the TCRdb table, and some are missing; sequencing was by immunoSEQ multiplex PCR. D and trimming were read from the DNA, whereas the V and J calls and clone size are those reported in that table. The sample consists of roughly 1,500,000 clones, about 98% of them appearing once. CDR3 length equals 14 residues. The ends were cut back, 3 bases at V and 0 bases at J, with 9 bases in the middle. Germline CDR1 and CDR2: SGHAT and FQNNGV.

V and J are TRBV11-2 and TRBJ2-7, with D tentatively TRBD2 (7 bases). The receptor's source is a man aged 25 to 40 in good health. Input material: naive CD4+ T cells sorted from blood. As to subset: CD45RA+ positively selected. The CDR3 protein is CASSLGGASYEQYF. The CDR3 region has the DNA TGTGCCAGCAGCTTGGGGGGGGCCTCCTACGAGCAGTACTTC.